This T cell receptor beta chain was found in a study of CD8+CD57+ T cells in acquired aplastic anemia. The wider study: Sorted CD4+ and CD8+ cells gave an average of approximately 3.1 ug of DNA.

In this sample, this clonotype turned up a few times. The use of genomic DNA as template underpinned the TCR beta VDJ and CDR3 profiling. Via MiXCR, TCRdb re-called the reads, giving one row per CDR3 protein. Of some 200,000 distinct CDR3 sequences listed, approximately 48% are singletons. Germline CDR1 and CDR2: SGHKS and YYEKEE (reference sequence). CDR3 length: 16 residues. V lost 6 bases and J lost 1, with 19 bases in between. Sequenced patients had shown CD8+CD57+ cell expansion by flow cytometry. The blood sampling took place in patients who had so far received no therapy. The TCR originated in a human donor with aplastic anemia. The V call is TRBV5-5, the J call TRBJ2-5; tentatively, D is TRBD2 (5 bases). Source material: sorted CD4+, CD8+, or CD8+CD57+ T cells (not recorded which) from PBMCs. The CDR3 region has the DNA TGTGCCAGCACCGTTAGTGTCCGGGAAGTCCAAGAGACCCAGTACTTC. Amino acids: CASTVSVREVQETQYF.